Listed below are T cell receptor beta chains from one sample, sequenced in a study of blood T cell dynamics during melanoma immunotherapy. Generated by immunoSEQ multiplex PCR, the TCRdb table keeps only in-frame clones and is missing some. The table lists over 20,000 clones, around 92% of them singletons. Material: blood, obtained from a patient treated with checkpoint blockade. Source of these receptors: a human donor with melanoma. Both conserved end residues are part of each CDR3. D genes are given only for firm matches. Some rows have no size entry. The others give once, few or many, or a class for an expanded clone.

V	D	size	J	length	DNA	CDR3
TRBV29-1	-	-	TRBJ1-5	15	TGCAGCGTTGCGGACGGACTCATTGGCAATCAGCCCCAGCATTTT	CSVADGLIGNQPQHF
TRBV19	-	-	TRBJ1-3	19	TGTGCCAGTAGTATGGGATTCACAGTTTCATTTGGGTCCGGAAACACCATATATTTT	CASSMGFTVSFGSGNTIYF
TRBV11-3	-	-	TRBJ2-3	14	TGTGCCAGCAGCTTAGGGGGCAGCACAGATACGCAGTATTTT	CASSLGGSTDTQYF
TRBV7-8	-	-	TRBJ2-5	14	TGTGCCAGCACATACGGACCGGGAAGAGAGACCCAGTACTTC	CASTYGPGRETQYF
TRBV9	-	-	TRBJ2-1	15	TGTGCCAGCAGCGTTAGCCCTACCCCTTATTATGAGCAGTTCTTC	CASSVSPTPYYEQFF
TRBV7-9	TRBD1	-	TRBJ1-1	13	TGTGCCGGAGGGGACAGAGGAAACACTGAAGCTTTCTTT	CAGGDRGNTEAFF
TRBV7-9	-	-	TRBJ1-2	12	TGTGCCAGCAGCAAAACTGAATATGGCTACACCTTC	CASSKTEYGYTF
TRBV6-6	-	few	TRBJ1-1	14	TGTGCCAGCAGTTACTATGGAGGATGGACTGAAGCTTTCTTT	CASSYYGGWTEAFF
TRBV27	TRBD1	-	TRBJ1-5	15	TGTGCCAGCAGATCGGGACAGGGGGACGGTCAGCCCCAGCATTTT	CASRSGQGDGQPQHF
TRBV14	-	once	TRBJ2-2	16	TGTGCCAGCAGCCAAGACGGCTGGCGACCCACCGGGGAGCTGTTTTTT	CASSQDGWRPTGELFF
TRBV11-3	TRBD1	once	TRBJ1-1	17	TGTGCCAGCAGCTTAGAGACGTTAGTCAGGGGGCTAGCTGAAGCTTTCTTT	CASSLETLVRGLAEAFF
TRBV6-5	-	-	TRBJ2-7	15	TGTGCCAGCAGTTCCCCGGGCCAGGGAGTCCACGAGCAGTACTTC	CASSSPGQGVHEQYF
TRBV30	TRBD1	-	TRBJ1-5	13	TGTGCCTGGAGTGGGGACAGGGGTCAGCCCCAGCATTTT	CAWSGDRGQPQHF
TRBV5-1	-	-	TRBJ1-6	13	TGCGCCAGCGGTTTGGGGGACGTTTCACCCCTCCACTTT	CASGLGDVSPLHF
TRBV5-1	-	-	TRBJ1-1	14	TGCGCCAGCAGCTTATTAGGGGTGAACACTGAAGCTTTCTTT	CASSLLGVNTEAFF
TRBV14	TRBD2	-	TRBJ2-5	16	TGTGCCAGCAGCCAAGGCGCACTAGCGGGGACAGAGACCCAGTACTTC	CASSQGALAGTETQYF
TRBV29-1	TRBD1	once	TRBJ2-5	14	TGCAGCACCTCTGGCGCAGGGGGCGGAGAGACCCAGTACTTC	CSTSGAGGGETQYF
TRBV5-1	-	once	TRBJ1-1	14	TGCGCCAGCAGCTTGGAAGGGGCGAACACTGAAGCTTTCTTT	CASSLEGANTEAFF
TRBV7-2	TRBD2	-	TRBJ2-5	14	TGTGCCAGCAGCTTGGCGGGGAGGGGAGAGACCCAGTACTTC	CASSLAGRGETQYF
TRBV21-1	-	few	TRBJ1-2	13	TGTGCCAGCAGCAATCACAGGGTTGGGGGCTACACCTTC	CASSNHRVGGYTF
TRBV6-4	TRBD2	-	TRBJ2-2	14	TGTGCCAGCAGTGCTAGGCGGGAGTCCGGGGAGCTGTTTTTT	CASSARRESGELFF
TRBV4-2	-	once	TRBJ1-1	16	TGTGCCAGCAGCCGCAAACTTCAGGGTATGAACACTGAAGCTTTCTTT	CASSRKLQGMNTEAFF
TRBV13	-	-	TRBJ2-7	13	TGTGCCAGCGCGACGGAGAGCTCCTACGAGCAGTACTTC	CASATESSYEQYF
TRBV19	TRBD2	-	TRBJ2-7	15	TGTGCCAGTAGTAATGGCGGGGGAGGCAAGTACGAGCAGTACTTC	CASSNGGGGKYEQYF
TRBV2	-	-	TRBJ1-4	15	TGTGCCAGCAGTGAGCAAGGTGGAACTAATGAAAAACTGTTTTTT	CASSEQGGTNEKLFF
TRBV6-5	-	-	TRBJ2-7	14	TGTGCCAGCAGCTTAAGCAGGGATACCCACGAGCAGTACTTC	CASSLSRDTHEQYF
TRBV5-1	-	-	TRBJ2-7	12	TGCGCCAGCAGCTTGGAAGTTGGAGGGTGGTACTTC	CASSLEVGGWYF
TRBV6-1	-	-	TRBJ2-2	14	TGTGCCAGCAGTGGAAAATGGAACACCGGGGAGCTGTTTTTT	CASSGKWNTGELFF
TRBV15	-	once	TRBJ2-6	15	TGTGCCACCGTTCGACGGGGCTCTGGGGCCAACGTCCTGACTTTC	CATVRRGSGANVLTF
TRBV28	-	-	TRBJ2-4	14	TGTGCCAGCAGTAAGACCGCCCCCGGTGTCATTCAGTACTTC	CASSKTAPGVIQYF
TRBV7-9	-	-	TRBJ1-1	15	TGTGCCAGCAGCTTAGTGGTGCAGGGCAACACTGAAGCTTTCTTT	CASSLVVQGNTEAFF